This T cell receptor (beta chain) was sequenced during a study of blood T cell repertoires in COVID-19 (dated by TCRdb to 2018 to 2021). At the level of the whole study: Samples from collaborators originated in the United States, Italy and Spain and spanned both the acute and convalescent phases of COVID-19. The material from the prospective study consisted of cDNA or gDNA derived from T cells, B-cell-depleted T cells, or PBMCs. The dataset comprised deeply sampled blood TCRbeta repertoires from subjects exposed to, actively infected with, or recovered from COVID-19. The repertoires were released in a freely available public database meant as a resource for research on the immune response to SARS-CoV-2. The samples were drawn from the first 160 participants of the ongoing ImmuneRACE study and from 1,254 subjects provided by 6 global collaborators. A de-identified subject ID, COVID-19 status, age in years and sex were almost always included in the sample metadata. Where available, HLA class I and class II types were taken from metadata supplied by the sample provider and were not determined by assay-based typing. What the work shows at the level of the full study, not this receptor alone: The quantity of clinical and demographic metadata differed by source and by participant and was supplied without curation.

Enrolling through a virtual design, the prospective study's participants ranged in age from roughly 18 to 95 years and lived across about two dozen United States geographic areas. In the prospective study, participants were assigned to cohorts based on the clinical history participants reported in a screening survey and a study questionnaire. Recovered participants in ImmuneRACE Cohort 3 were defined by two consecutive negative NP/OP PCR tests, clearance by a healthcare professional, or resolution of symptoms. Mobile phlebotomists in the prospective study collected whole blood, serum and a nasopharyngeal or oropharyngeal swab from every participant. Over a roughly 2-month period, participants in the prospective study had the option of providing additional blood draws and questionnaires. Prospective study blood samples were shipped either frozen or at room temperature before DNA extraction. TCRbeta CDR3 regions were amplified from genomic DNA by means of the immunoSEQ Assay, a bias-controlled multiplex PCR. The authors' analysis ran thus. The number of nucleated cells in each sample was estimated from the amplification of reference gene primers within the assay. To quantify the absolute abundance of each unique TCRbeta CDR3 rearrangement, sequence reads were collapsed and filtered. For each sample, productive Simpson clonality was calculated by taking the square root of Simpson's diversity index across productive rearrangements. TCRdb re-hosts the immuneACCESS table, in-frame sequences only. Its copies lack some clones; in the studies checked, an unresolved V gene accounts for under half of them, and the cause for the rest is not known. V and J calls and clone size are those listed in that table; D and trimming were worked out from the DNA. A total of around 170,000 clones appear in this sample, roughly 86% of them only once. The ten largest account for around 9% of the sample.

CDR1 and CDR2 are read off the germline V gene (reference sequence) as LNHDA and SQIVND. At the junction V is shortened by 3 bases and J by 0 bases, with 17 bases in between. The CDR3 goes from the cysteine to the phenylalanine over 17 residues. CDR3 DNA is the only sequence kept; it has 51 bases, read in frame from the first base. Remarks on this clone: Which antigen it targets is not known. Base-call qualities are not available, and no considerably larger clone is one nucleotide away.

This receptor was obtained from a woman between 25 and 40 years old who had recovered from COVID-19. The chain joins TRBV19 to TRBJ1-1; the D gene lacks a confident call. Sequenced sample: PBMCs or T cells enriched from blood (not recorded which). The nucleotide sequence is TGTGCCAGTAGTATCTTCGCGAAGGACTCAATGAACACTGAAGCTTTCTTT. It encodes CASSIFAKDSMNTEAFF.